These 4 T cell receptor beta chains were sequenced from one sample in a study of T cell repertoires in cytomegalovirus infection. Each CDR3 protein gets one entry after TCRdb re-called the reads with MiXCR. The repertoire holds hundreds of thousands of distinct CDR3 sequences, with roughly a third as singletons. Source material: PBMCs. The source is a human donor in good health (CMV status not recorded). Some clones in this sample may be carry-over from other donors' samples.

CDR3 protein: CASSLEDQETQYF. Written as DNA, the CDR3 is TGTGCCAGCAGTTTAGAGGACCAAGAGACCCAGTACTTC. V is TRBV28 and J is TRBJ2-5; unclear D gene. CDR1 is MDHEN, CDR2 SYDVKM, per germline. V lost 2 bases to trimming and J lost 0 bases, with 4 bases between them. CDR3 length equals 13 residues.

This clonotype was counted many times. The chain employs TRBV12-3 or TRBV12-4 and TRBJ2-3, with D perhaps TRBD1 (7 bases). Trimming removed 8 bases at V and 6 bases at J, with 12 bases between. The CDR3 totals 12 residues. The CDR3 loop reads CASSQGRDTQYF. The DNA of the CDR3 is TGTGCCAGCTCACAGGGGAGGGATACGCAGTATTTT.

The V and J genes are TRBV19 and TRBJ2-1, with 8 bases identical to TRBD1. Germline CDR1 is LNHDA and CDR2 is SQIVND (reference sequence). CDR3 size: 14 residues. V was clipped by 3 bases and J by 4 bases; unmatched bases: 2. The chain's CDR3 is CASSIDRGYNEQFF. The CDR3 DNA is TGTGCCAGTAGTATCGACAGGGGTTACAATGAGCAGTTCTTC.

The rearrangement uses TRBV20-1 and TRBJ1-1; D ambiguous. The CDR3 runs to 10 residues. CDR1 DFQATT and CDR2 SNEGSKA come from the germline V gene (reference sequence). Trimming stripped 1 base from V and 8 bases from J, with 5 bases between. The CDR3 sequence: CSARGEEAFF. The CDR3, as DNA: TGCAGTGCTAGAGGGGAGGAAGCTTTCTTT.